This passage covers 29 T cell receptor beta chains from one sample sequenced in a study of blood T cell repertoires in COVID-19. Method: immunoSEQ multiplex PCR; TCRdb's copy keeps in-frame clones and lacks some. Here the sample spans more than 250,000 clones, 80% to 90% being singletons. Sequencing was done on a sample of peripheral blood. The source is a man in his fifties or sixties with active or convalescent COVID-19.

This clone was recorded only once. The chain recombines TRBV5-1 with TRBJ2-3; unclear D gene. Per germline, CDR1 SGHRS and CDR2 YFSETQ. V lost 0 bases and J lost 2, with 7 bases in between. The CDR3 consists of 14 residues. CDR3 DNA: TGCGCCAGCAGCTTGGTTCCGTACACAGATACGCAGTATTTT. Its translation is CASSLVPYTDTQYF.

The V gene is TRBV7-2, the J gene TRBJ2-1, with 7 bases matching TRBD1. Trimming at V came to 4 bases and at J to 4 bases, leaving 10 bases not matched to a gene. The germline V gene has CDR1 SGHTA and CDR2 FQGNSA. The CDR3 contains 16 residues. The CDR3 DNA reads as TGTGCCAGCAGCTGGACAGGCGGCACCGCGTACAATGAGCAGTTCTTC. Its protein product is CASSWTGGTAYNEQFF.

This clone was counted once. The chain is built from TRBV15 and TRBJ2-1, with TRBD2 matching 9 bases. This CDR3 contains 16 residues. V lost 0 bases, J lost 7 bases, and 7 bases stayed unmatched. CDR1 and CDR2 (germline): LNHNV, YYDKDF (reference sequence). The CDR3 region is CATSRDLAGGPNEQFF. DNA of the CDR3: TGTGCCACCAGCAGAGACCTGGCGGGGGGGCCTAATGAGCAGTTCTTC.

This chain links TRBV20-1 with TRBJ2-3, with 9 bases aligning to TRBD1. CDR1 is DFQATT and CDR2 is SNEGSKA in the germline V gene (reference sequence). This CDR3 is built from 15 residues. V trimming: 3 bases; J trimming: 3 bases; junction bases outside the gene matches: 7. The CDR3 nucleotides read TGCAGTGCTAGTCCAGACAGGGGGTTAACAGATACGCAGTATTTT. Protein product: CSASPDRGLTDTQYF.

V gene TRBV5-6 combines with J gene TRBJ1-1, with D perhaps TRBD1 (6 bases). V was trimmed by 0 bases and J by 4 bases, leaving 10 bases between them. The CDR3 is 14 residues long. CDR1 and CDR2 (germline): SGHDT, YYEEEE. CDR3 DNA: TGTGCCAGCAGCTTGGGACAGGACTTCACTGAAGCTTTCTTT. Translated: CASSLGQDFTEAFF.

J is TRBJ1-2 and V is TRBV18; D ambiguous. CDR3 length equals 19 residues. Germline CDR1 and CDR2: KGHSH and LQKENI. Trimming left V 2 bases short and J 2 bases short, with 24 bases between. The CDR3: CASSPSSEQNLANNYGYTF. In nucleotides, the CDR3 is TGTGCCAGCTCACCAAGTTCTGAACAGAACCTAGCCAACAACTATGGCTACACCTTC.

The V gene is TRBV29-1, the J gene TRBJ2-3; TRBD2 matches 11 bases. The germline V gene has CDR1 SQVTM and CDR2 ANQGSEA. Trimming at V came to 5 bases and at J to 8 bases, leaving 12 bases not matched to a gene. This CDR3 has 15 amino acids. The CDR3 here is CSVYGLAGGAGTQYF. CDR3 coding DNA: TGCAGCGTTTACGGGCTAGCGGGAGGAGCCGGTACGCAGTATTTT.

V gene TRBV7-9 combines with J gene TRBJ2-2; TRBD2 might be the D (5 bases). Germline lookup yields CDR1 SEHNR and CDR2 FQNEAQ (reference sequence). V dropped 0 bases and J dropped 4 bases, with 12 bases sitting between them. This CDR3 is built from 16 residues. The CDR3 coding sequence is TGTGCCAGCAGCTTAGCGGCCGGGGTGAGCACCGGGGAGCTGTTTTTT. It encodes CASSLAAGVSTGELFF.

The chain couples TRBV7-8 to TRBJ2-7; 10 nucleotides line up with TRBD1. V was clipped by 5 bases and J by 6 bases; unmatched bases: 7. The CDR3 has 14 residues. CDR1 and CDR2 (germline): SGHVS, FQNEAQ. DNA for the CDR3: TGTGCCAGCAGCCCCTCCGGGACAGGGGCCGAGCAGTACTTC. This gives the protein CASSPSGTGAEQYF.

The rearrangement links TRBV5-1 to TRBJ1-2; the D gene is possibly TRBD1 (5 bases). Trimming removed 4 bases from V and 3 bases from J, with 13 bases in between. Germline CDR1 reads SGHRS; CDR2 reads YFSETQ. The CDR3 is 14 amino acids. As DNA, the CDR3 is TGCGCCAGCAGCGGACAAGCCCTCCACTATGGCTACACCTTC. Its protein is CASSGQALHYGYTF.

This clone was seen a single time. V gene TRBV4-2 combines with J gene TRBJ2-1, with D tentatively TRBD2 (6 bases). V was clipped by 1 base and J by 6 bases, with 10 bases between them. CDR3 length equals 14 residues. The germline gives CDR1 LGHNA, CDR2 YNFKEQ. The CDR3 DNA reads as TGTGCCAGCAGCCAAGTGGAGGGGCCCAATGAGCAGTTCTTC. Its protein is CASSQVEGPNEQFF.

The V gene is TRBV6-5, the J gene TRBJ1-2, with D maybe TRBD1 (6 bases). The CDR3 runs 13 residues. With 4 bases removed from V and 2 bases from J, the gap between germline ends came to 8 bases. Germline V gene data show CDR1 as MNHEY and CDR2 as SVGAGI. CDR3 sequence (DNA): TGTGCCAGCAGTTCCGACAGGAACTATGGCTACACCTTC. Translating it yields CASSSDRNYGYTF.

The CDR3 DNA follows: TGTGCCAGCAGCATACACGAAGCGGATAATGAGCAGTTCTTC. As protein: CASSIHEADNEQFF. The rearrangement uses TRBV7-8 and TRBJ2-1; perhaps TRBD2 as D (5 bases). Trimming stripped 5 bases from V and 7 bases from J, with 15 bases between. Germline-derived CDR1 and CDR2 are SGHVS and FQNEAQ. The CDR3 spans 14 residues.

CDR3 residues: CASSQDTSGGNTQYF. The CDR3 DNA reads TGCGCCAGCAGCCAAGATACTAGCGGGGGGAATACGCAGTATTTT. J is TRBJ2-3 and V is TRBV4-3; 12 bases align to TRBD2. Trimming removed 0 bases from V and 7 bases from J; junction bases left unmatched: 2. Germline V CDR1 and CDR2: LGHNA, YSLEER. This CDR3 region has 15 residues.

The gene calls are TRBV5-5 and TRBJ2-5, with 10 bases that match TRBD1. CDR3 size: 16 residues. V trimming: 4 bases; J trimming: 0 bases; junction bases outside the gene matches: 6. The V gene's germline CDR1 is SGHKS and CDR2 YYEKEE (reference sequence). The CDR3 is CASSRTGGSYQETQYF. The CDR3 region has the DNA TGTGCCAGCAGCCGGACAGGGGGGTCGTACCAAGAGACCCAGTACTTC.

This chain joins TRBV5-1 and TRBJ2-5; D may be TRBD1 (5 bases). Germline V CDR1 and CDR2: SGHRS, YFSETQ. Trimming left V 6 bases short and J 5 bases short, with 17 bases between. The CDR3 runs to 14 residues. CDR3 nucleotides: TGCGCCAGCAAGACAGCCGCTGTGGGTGAGACCCAGTACTTC. This encodes CASKTAAVGETQYF.

The rearrangement uses TRBV28 and TRBJ1-3; 8 bases fit TRBD1. Germline CDR1 is MDHEN and CDR2 is SYDVKM. This CDR3 spans 15 amino acids. V shed 2 bases, J shed 3 bases, and the junction held 3 bases outside the gene matches. This chain's CDR3 is CASSLNRGYGNTIYF. DNA of the CDR3: TGTGCCAGCAGTTTAAACAGGGGGTATGGAAACACCATATATTTT.

Points on this clone: Other DNA sequences within the sample encode an identical CDR3. The chain couples TRBV6-5 to TRBJ1-1; no clear D. With 5 bases removed from V and 3 bases from J, the gap between germline ends came to 7 bases. The CDR3 loop spans 12 amino acids. Germline CDR1 is MNHEY and CDR2 is SVGAGI. CDR3 in amino acids: CASSTGYTEAFF. Written as DNA, the CDR3 is TGTGCCAGCAGTACGGGTTACACTGAAGCTTTCTTT.

This rearrangement joins TRBV28 to TRBJ1-1; possible D gene TRBD1, 5 bases. This CDR3 region has 13 residues. The germline V and J ends were trimmed by 6 bases and 1 base, with 9 bases remaining between them. Germline assignment: CDR1 MDHEN and CDR2 SYDVKM. The CDR3: CASRGHENTEAFF. The CDR3 DNA is TGTGCCAGCAGGGGGCACGAGAACACTGAAGCTTTCTTT.

The J gene is TRBJ2-3, the V gene TRBV5-1; 9 bases are shared with TRBD1. The V and J ends lost 0 bases and 1 base, in that order; junction bases with no gene match: 3. Germline V CDR1 and CDR2: SGHRS, YFSETQ. CDR3 length equals 16 residues. The CDR3 sequence is CASSLGQGGRTDTQYF. Written as DNA, the CDR3 is TGCGCCAGCAGCTTGGGACAGGGGGGTCGCACAGATACGCAGTATTTT.

This sequence joins TRBV6-2 or TRBV6-3 and TRBJ1-1, with 9 bases identical to TRBD1. Looked up from germline, CDR1 is MNHEY and CDR2 is SVGEGT. Trimming removed 5 bases from V and 1 base from J; junction bases left unmatched: 8. CDR3 length: 16 residues. The CDR3 loop is CASSRRDRAKNTEAFF. CDR3 sequence (DNA): TGTGCCAGCAGTCGTAGGGACAGGGCGAAGAACACTGAAGCTTTCTTT.

J is TRBJ2-5 and V is TRBV4-1; no clear D gene. The CDR3 spans 12 residues. V shed 1 base and J shed 5 bases, with 5 bases lying between them. Germline loops: CDR1 MGHRA, CDR2 YSYEKL. CDR3 in DNA: TGCGCCAGCAGCCAAGTTTCGGAGACCCAGTACTTC. This translates into CASSQVSETQYF.

This rearrangement joins TRBV6-5 to TRBJ2-5; 7 bases agree with TRBD1. V lost 4 bases, J lost 8 bases, and 13 bases stayed unmatched. The CDR3 loop spans 15 amino acids. The germline gives CDR1 MNHEY, CDR2 SVGAGI. CDR3 loop: CASSWDRDRKGTQYF. As DNA, the CDR3 is TGTGCCAGCAGTTGGGACCGGGACAGAAAAGGCACCCAGTACTTC.

The CDR3 reads CASSRDFFLNEQFF. In nucleotides, the CDR3 is TGTGCCAGTAGTAGGGACTTCTTCCTAAATGAGCAGTTCTTC. The rearrangement links TRBV19 to TRBJ2-1, with D possibly being TRBD2 (6 bases). Germline-derived CDR1 and CDR2 are LNHDA and SQIVND (reference sequence). CDR3 length: 14 residues. The V end was cut by 4 bases, the J end by 7 bases, with 14 bases between.

This clone was counted a single time. The chain recombines TRBV18 with TRBJ1-3, with 7 positions matching TRBD1. Trimming removed 6 bases from V and 5 bases from J; junction bases left unmatched: 13. This CDR3 region has 16 residues. In germline, CDR1 is KGHSH, CDR2 LQKENI. CDR3 residues: CASSLNQWGQRNTIYF. The CDR3 region has the DNA TGTGCCAGCTCCCTTAACCAGTGGGGACAGAGAAACACCATATATTTT.

The chain has TRBV20-1 and TRBJ1-1; 7 bases agree with TRBD1. V lost 3 bases, J lost 3 bases, and 10 bases stayed unmatched. The CDR3 spans 15 residues. Germline V gives CDR1 DFQATT, CDR2 SNEGSKA (reference sequence). The CDR3: CSASHGNRGYTEAFF. The CDR3 DNA sequence: TGCAGTGCTAGTCATGGGAACAGGGGTTACACTGAAGCTTTCTTT.

This chain uses TRBV28 with TRBJ1-4; D not resolved. Germline V lookup: CDR1 MDHEN, CDR2 SYDVKM. CDR3 length equals 15 residues. V dropped 6 bases and J dropped 8 bases, with 19 bases sitting between them. This chain's CDR3 is CASSYPGEGGEKLFF. The CDR3 DNA reads TGTGCCAGCAGCTATCCTGGGGAGGGTGGGGAAAAACTGTTTTTT.

Regarding this clone: The junction differs from germline at one of its ends, possibly a read error. The chain has TRBV2 and TRBJ1-4; possible D gene TRBD1, 6 bases. From germline, CDR1 is SNHLY and CDR2 FYNNEI. The CDR3 is made up of 12 amino acids. In nucleotides, the CDR3 is TGTGCCAGCAGTACTAGGACAGAAATACTGTTTTTT. Translated, it gives CASSTRTEILFF. The complete variable domain, with remaining parts taken from reference TRBV2 and TRBJ1-4, reads EPEVTQTPSHQVTQMGQEVILRCVPISNHLYFYWYRQILGQKVEFLVSFYNNEISEKSEIFDDQFSVERPDGSNFTLKIRSTKLEDSAMYFCASSTRTEILFFGSGTQLSVL.

J is TRBJ1-1 and V is TRBV19; possibly TRBD1 for D (5 bases). The V end was cut by 4 bases, the J end by 4 bases, with 13 bases between. The germline gives CDR1 LNHDA, CDR2 SQIVND (reference sequence). This CDR3 is 14 amino acids long. CDR3 sequence (DNA): TGTGCCAGTAGTAATCAGGGTCAGGGCACTGAAGCTTTCTTT. Protein product: CASSNQGQGTEAFF.